This passage covers 14 T cell receptor beta chains from one sample sequenced in a study of blood T cell repertoires in COVID-19. Sequencing was performed with immunoSEQ multiplex PCR; in TCRdb, only in-frame clones are kept and a portion is missing. Found here are more than 250,000 clones, about four fifths of them singletons; the top ten hold 1% to 1.5%. The sequenced sample consisted of peripheral blood. These receptors originate from a woman between 45 and 65 years old with acute or convalescent COVID-19.

The rearrangement links TRBV25-1 to TRBJ2-7; a possible D gene is TRBD1 (6 bases). CDR3 size: 16 residues. V was shortened by 3 bases and J by 4 bases, with 19 bases between the two germline ends. Germline CDR1 and CDR2: MGHDK and SYGVNS. CDR3 coding DNA: TGTGCCAGCAGTGACGTCCGGGACACGGTTGCATACGAGCAGTACTTC. This codes for CASSDVRDTVAYEQYF.

The chain uses TRBV3-1 (or the pseudogene TRBV3-2) and TRBJ1-1; no reliable D call. Trimming removed 3 bases from V and 0 bases from J, with 11 bases in between. In germline, CDR1 is LGHDT, CDR2 YNNKEL (reference sequence). The CDR3 runs 15 residues. The chain's CDR3 is CASSHVLGLNTEAFF. The CDR3 DNA sequence: TGTGCCAGCAGCCACGTACTAGGATTGAACACTGAAGCTTTCTTT.

The chain couples TRBV6-5 to TRBJ1-2; the D gene is possibly TRBD1 (6 bases). The CDR3 length is 14 residues. V shed 6 bases and J shed 7 bases, with 18 bases lying between them. Germline assignment: CDR1 MNHEY and CDR2 SVGAGI. CDR3 DNA: TGTGCCAGCAGACCAAACAGGGATGAGAGTGGCTACACCTTC. Residues: CASRPNRDESGYTF.

The chain has TRBV5-1 and TRBJ1-4; TRBD1 aligns across 9 bases. This CDR3 region has 14 residues. Germline CDR1 SGHRS, CDR2 YFSETQ. With V trimmed by 2 bases and J by 8 bases, 4 bases remained unmatched. DNA for the CDR3: TGCGCCAGCAGCTTCGGGACAGGGATCGAAAAACTGTTTTTT. Its protein is CASSFGTGIEKLFF.

The gene calls are TRBV5-1 and TRBJ1-4; tentative D call: TRBD1 (6 bases). Germline V gene sequence: CDR1 SGHRS, CDR2 YFSETQ. V lost 5 bases to trimming and J lost 11 bases, with 19 bases between them. The length of the CDR3 is 14 residues. CDR3 sequence: CASRPGTNPEKLFF. CDR3 sequence (DNA): TGCGCCAGCAGGCCCGGGACAAACCCTGAGAAACTGTTTTTT.

This chain links TRBV6-1 with TRBJ1-4; tentatively, D is TRBD1 (5 bases). CDR1 MNHNS and CDR2 SASEGT come from the germline V gene. The length of the CDR3 is 16 residues. V was clipped by 4 bases and J by 0 bases, with 12 bases between them. The CDR3 DNA sequence: TGTGCCAGCAGTGCCGCCGACAGTGCAACTAATGAAAAACTGTTTTTT. Protein: CASSAADSATNEKLFF.

The V and J genes are TRBV6-4 and TRBJ1-2; 7 bases match TRBD1. The CDR3 sequence is 15 residues long. Germline values: CDR1 MRHNA, CDR2 SNTAGT. V gave up 0 bases and J gave up 2 bases; unmatched junction bases: 3. The CDR3 reads CASSDSQGGNYGYTF. The CDR3 region has the DNA TGTGCCAGCAGTGACTCGCAGGGGGGCAACTATGGCTACACCTTC.

The gene calls are TRBV9 and TRBJ2-1, with TRBD2 matching 9 bases. The CDR3 spans 14 residues. Trimming removed 6 bases from V and 10 bases from J; junction bases left unmatched: 11. CDR1 and CDR2 from the germline V gene are SGDLS and YYNGEE. The DNA of the CDR3 is TGTGCCAGCACTAGGACTAGCGTCCCCAGGGAGCAGTTCTTC. Its protein product is CASTRTSVPREQFF.

The gene calls are TRBV28 and TRBJ2-1; 11 positions agree with TRBD2. V lost 6 bases to trimming and J lost 16 bases; unmatched junction nucleotides: 14. In germline, CDR1 is MDHEN, CDR2 SYDVKM. This CDR3 has 14 amino acids. In DNA form, the CDR3 reads TGTGCCAGCAGCCAGTGGGGGACTAGCGGACAGCCCTTCTTC. It translates to CASSQWGTSGQPFF.

This clone was seen just once. V is TRBV11-2 and J is TRBJ1-3; D unclear. There are 14 residues in the CDR3. V lost 4 bases and J 0 bases, leaving 7 bases between the germline ends. CDR1 is SGHAT, CDR2 FQNNGV, per germline. The CDR3: CASSSVSSGNTIYF. In nucleotides, the CDR3 is TGTGCCAGCAGCTCCGTTAGCTCTGGAAACACCATATATTTT.

The chain is built from TRBV5-4 and TRBJ2-7; 8 bases agree with TRBD1. J gave up 6 bases and V 0 bases, and 2 bases lay outside the gene matches. The length of the CDR3 is 13 residues. Germline CDR1 SGHNT, CDR2 YYREEE (reference sequence). The CDR3 DNA reads as TGTGCCAGCAGCTTGGGGACAGGGATCGAGCAGTACGTC. Amino acid sequence: CASSLGTGIEQYV.

The chain recombines TRBV6-1 with TRBJ1-1, with a tentative D call TRBD1 (5 bases). There are 15 residues in the CDR3. V shed 3 bases and J shed 2 bases, with 13 bases lying between them. The germline V gene encodes CDR1 MNHNS and CDR2 SASEGT. CDR3 sequence reads: CASSEGARANTEAFF. The CDR3 DNA sequence: TGTGCCAGCAGTGAGGGCGCCAGGGCCAACACTGAAGCTTTCTTT.

The V and J genes are TRBV11-3 and TRBJ2-5; weak D call: TRBD1 (5 bases). Per germline, CDR1 SGHNT and CDR2 YENEEA. The CDR3 has 13 residues. Trimming removed 5 bases from V and 2 bases from J, with 9 bases in between. CDR3 nucleotides: TGTGCCAGCAGCCCAGGGCGTCAAGAGACCCAGTACTTC. This translates into CASSPGRQETQYF.

The chain combines TRBV14 with TRBJ1-4; D remains ambiguous. In germline, CDR1 is SGHDN, CDR2 FVKESK. This CDR3 comprises 15 residues. V was shortened by 4 bases and J by 6 bases, with 15 bases between the two germline ends. The CDR3 sequence: CASSPFGDGDEKLFF. Written as DNA, the CDR3 is TGTGCCAGCAGCCCCTTCGGTGACGGAGATGAAAAACTGTTTTTT.